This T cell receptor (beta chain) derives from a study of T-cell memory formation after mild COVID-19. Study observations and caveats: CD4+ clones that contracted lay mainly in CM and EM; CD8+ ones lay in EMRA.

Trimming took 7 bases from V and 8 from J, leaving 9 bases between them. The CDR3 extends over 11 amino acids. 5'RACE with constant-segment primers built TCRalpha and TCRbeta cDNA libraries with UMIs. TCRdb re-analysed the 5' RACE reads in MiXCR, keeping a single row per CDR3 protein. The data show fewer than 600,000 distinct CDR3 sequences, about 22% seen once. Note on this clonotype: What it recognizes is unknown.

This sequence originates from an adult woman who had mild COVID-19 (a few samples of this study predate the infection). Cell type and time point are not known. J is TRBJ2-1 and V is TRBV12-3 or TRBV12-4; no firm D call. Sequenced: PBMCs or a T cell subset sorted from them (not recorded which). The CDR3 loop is CASNLGHEQFF. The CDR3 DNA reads TGTGCCAGCAACCTAGGCCATGAGCAGTTCTTC.